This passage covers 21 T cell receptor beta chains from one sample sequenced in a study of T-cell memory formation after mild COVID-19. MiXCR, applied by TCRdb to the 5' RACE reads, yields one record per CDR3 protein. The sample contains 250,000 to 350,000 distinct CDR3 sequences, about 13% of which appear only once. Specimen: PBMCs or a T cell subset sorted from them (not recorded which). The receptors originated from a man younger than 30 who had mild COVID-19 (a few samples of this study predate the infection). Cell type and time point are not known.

CDR3 loop: CASSRWGGGYTQYF. For the CDR3, the DNA is TGTGCCAGCAGCCGGTGGGGGGGCGGATATACGCAGTATTTT. V usage is TRBV7-8 and J usage is TRBJ2-3; weak D call: TRBD2 (7 bases). V lost 5 bases to trimming and J lost 7 bases, with 16 bases between them. CDR3 length equals 14 residues. Germline V CDR1 and CDR2: SGHVS, FQNEAQ.

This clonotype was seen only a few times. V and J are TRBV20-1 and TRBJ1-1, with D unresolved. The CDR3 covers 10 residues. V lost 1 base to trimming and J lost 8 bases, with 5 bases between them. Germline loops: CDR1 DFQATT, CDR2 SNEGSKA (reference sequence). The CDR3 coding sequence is TGCAGTGCTAGAGCCGACGAAGCTTTCTTT. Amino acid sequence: CSARADEAFF.

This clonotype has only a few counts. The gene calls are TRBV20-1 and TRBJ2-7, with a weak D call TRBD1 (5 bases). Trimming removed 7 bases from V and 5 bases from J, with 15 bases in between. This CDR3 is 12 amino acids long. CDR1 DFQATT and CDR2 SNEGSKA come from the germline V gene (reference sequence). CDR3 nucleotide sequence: TGCAGTGGAGCCCCACAGGTCGACGAGCAGTACGTC. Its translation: CSGAPQVDEQYV.

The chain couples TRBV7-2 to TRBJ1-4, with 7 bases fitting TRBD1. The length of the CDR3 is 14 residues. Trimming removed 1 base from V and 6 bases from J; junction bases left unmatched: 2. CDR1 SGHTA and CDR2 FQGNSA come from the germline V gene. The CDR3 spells CASSLDGTDEKLFF. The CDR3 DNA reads TGTGCCAGCAGCTTAGACGGGACAGATGAAAAACTGTTTTTT.

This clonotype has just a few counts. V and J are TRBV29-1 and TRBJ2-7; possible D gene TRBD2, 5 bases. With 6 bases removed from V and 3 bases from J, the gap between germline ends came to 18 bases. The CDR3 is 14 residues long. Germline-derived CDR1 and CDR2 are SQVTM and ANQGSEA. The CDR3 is CSVASTGIVYEQYF. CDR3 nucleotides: TGCAGCGTCGCTTCGACGGGGATCGTCTACGAGCAGTACTTC.

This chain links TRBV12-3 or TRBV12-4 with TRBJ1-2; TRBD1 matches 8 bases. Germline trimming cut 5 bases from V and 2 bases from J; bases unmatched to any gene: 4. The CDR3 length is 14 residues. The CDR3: CASSRDRQNYGYTF. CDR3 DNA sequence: TGTGCCAGCAGTCGGGACAGGCAAAACTATGGCTACACCTTC.

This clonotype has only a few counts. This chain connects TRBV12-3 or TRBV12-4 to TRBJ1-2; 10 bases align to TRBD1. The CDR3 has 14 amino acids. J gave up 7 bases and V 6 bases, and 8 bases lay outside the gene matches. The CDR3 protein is CASRPDRGLSGYTF. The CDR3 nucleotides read TGTGCCAGCAGACCCGACAGGGGGCTAAGTGGCTACACCTTC.

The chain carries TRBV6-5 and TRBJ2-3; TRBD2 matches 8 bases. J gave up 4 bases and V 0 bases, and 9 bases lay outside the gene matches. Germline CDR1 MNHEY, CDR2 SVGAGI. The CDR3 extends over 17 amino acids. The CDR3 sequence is CASSYSPRGAAADTQYF. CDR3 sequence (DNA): TGTGCCAGCAGTTACTCCCCGCGGGGGGCTGCCGCAGATACGCAGTATTTT.

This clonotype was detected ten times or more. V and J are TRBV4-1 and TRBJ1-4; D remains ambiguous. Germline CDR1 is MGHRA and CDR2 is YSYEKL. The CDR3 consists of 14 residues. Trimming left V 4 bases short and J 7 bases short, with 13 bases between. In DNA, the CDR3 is TGCGCCAGCAGCCCTTGGGAGCGGGGTGAAAAACTGTTTTTT. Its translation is CASSPWERGEKLFF.

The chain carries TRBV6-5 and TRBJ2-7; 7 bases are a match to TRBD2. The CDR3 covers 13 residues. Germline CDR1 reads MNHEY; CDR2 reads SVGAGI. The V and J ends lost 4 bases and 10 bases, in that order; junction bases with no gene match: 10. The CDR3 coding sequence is TGTGCCAGCAGTTCAAGACGAGCGGGGTTACAGTACGTC. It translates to CASSSRRAGLQYV.

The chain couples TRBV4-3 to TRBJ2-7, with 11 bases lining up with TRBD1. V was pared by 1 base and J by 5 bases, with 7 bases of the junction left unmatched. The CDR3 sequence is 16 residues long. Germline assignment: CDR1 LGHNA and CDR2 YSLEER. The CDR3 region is CASSQGSDRGQDEQYF. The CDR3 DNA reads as TGCGCCAGCAGCCAAGGGTCGGACAGGGGGCAGGACGAGCAGTACTTC.

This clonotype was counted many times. This chain's CDR3 is CASSPPRGQVHNEQFF. The CDR3 coding sequence is TGTGCCAGCAGTCCGCCGCGAGGACAGGTTCACAATGAGCAGTTCTTC. The chain employs TRBV12-3 or TRBV12-4 and TRBJ2-1; 7 positions agree with TRBD1. Germline trimming cut 5 bases from V and 5 bases from J; bases unmatched to any gene: 12. The CDR3 consists of 16 residues.

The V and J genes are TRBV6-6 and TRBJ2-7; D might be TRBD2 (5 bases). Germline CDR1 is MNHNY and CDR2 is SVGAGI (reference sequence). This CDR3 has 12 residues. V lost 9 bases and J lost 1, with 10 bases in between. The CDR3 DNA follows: TGTGCCAGTCGGGGTGCTTCCTACGAGCAGTACGTC. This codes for CASRGASYEQYV.

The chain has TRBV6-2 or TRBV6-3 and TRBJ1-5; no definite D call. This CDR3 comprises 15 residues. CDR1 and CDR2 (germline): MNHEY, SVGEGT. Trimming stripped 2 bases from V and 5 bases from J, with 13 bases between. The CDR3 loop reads CASSYVAGRDQPQHF. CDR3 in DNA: TGTGCCAGCAGTTACGTGGCAGGTCGAGATCAGCCCCAGCATTTT.

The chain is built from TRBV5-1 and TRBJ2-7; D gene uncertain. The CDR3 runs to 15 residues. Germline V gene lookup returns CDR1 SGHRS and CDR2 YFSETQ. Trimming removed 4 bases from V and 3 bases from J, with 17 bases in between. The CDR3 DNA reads TGCGCCAGCAGCCCCGTGCTGGGCGGTGACTACGAGCAGTACTTC. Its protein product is CASSPVLGGDYEQYF. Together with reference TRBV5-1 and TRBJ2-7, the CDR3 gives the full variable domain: KAGVTQTPRYLIKTRGQQVTLSCSPISGHRSVSWYQQTPGQGLQFLFEYFSETQRNKGNFPGRFSGRQFSNSRSEMNVSTLELGDSALYLCASSPVLGGDYEQYFGPGTRLTVT.

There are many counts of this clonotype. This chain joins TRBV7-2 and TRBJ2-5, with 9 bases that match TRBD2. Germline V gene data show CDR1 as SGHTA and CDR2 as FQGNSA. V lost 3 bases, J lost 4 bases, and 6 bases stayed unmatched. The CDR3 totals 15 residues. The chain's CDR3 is CASSLASGVPETQYF. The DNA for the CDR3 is TGTGCCAGCAGCTTGGCTAGCGGGGTACCAGAGACCCAGTACTTC.

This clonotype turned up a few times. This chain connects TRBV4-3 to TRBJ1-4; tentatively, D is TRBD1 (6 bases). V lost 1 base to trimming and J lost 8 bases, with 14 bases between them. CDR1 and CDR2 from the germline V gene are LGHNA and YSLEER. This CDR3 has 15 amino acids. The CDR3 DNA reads TGCGCCAGCAGCCAAGCACAGGGTCAAGGCGAAAAACTGTTTTTT. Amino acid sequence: CASSQAQGQGEKLFF.

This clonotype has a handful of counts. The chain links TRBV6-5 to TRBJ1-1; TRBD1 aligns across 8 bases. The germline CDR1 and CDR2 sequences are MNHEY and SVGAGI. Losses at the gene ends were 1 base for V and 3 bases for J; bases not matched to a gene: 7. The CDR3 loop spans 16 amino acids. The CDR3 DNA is TGTGCCAGCAGTTACTTTGGCAGGGGGCGCGACACTGAAGCTTTCTTT. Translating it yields CASSYFGRGRDTEAFF.

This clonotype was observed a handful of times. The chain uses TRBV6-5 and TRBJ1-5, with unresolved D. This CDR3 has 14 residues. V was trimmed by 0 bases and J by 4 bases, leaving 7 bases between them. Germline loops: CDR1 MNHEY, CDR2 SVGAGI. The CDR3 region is CASSYSDGNQPQHF. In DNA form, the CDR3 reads TGTGCCAGCAGTTACTCGGATGGGAATCAGCCCCAGCATTTT.

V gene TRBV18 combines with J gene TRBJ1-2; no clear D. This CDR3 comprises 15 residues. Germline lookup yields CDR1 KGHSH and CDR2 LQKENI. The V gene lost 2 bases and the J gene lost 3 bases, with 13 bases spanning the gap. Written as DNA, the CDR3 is TGTGCCAGCTCACCATCGCGCGGGCCCGACTATGGCTACACCTTC. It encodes CASSPSRGPDYGYTF.

CDR3 bases: TGTGCCAGCAGCCCGACGACAGTGATCGAGACCCAGTACTTC. The encoded protein is CASSPTTVIETQYF. J is TRBJ2-5 and V is TRBV5-5, with D tentatively TRBD1 (5 bases). Deletions cut 4 bases from V and 5 bases from J, with 15 bases between. Germline assignment: CDR1 SGHKS and CDR2 YYEKEE (reference sequence). The CDR3 runs 14 residues.